Below, 26 T cell receptor beta chains from the same sample are listed, as sequenced in a study of T cell changes during pregnancy in multiple sclerosis. The method was immunoSEQ multiplex PCR; TCRdb's version includes in-frame clones alone and lacks a portion of them. The sample records approximately 44,000 clones, 89% being singletons. The sequences come from CD4+ T cells from peripheral blood mononuclear cells, collected in the first trimester of pregnancy. The receptors here all came from a female donor with multiple sclerosis, enrolled in a pregnancy study.

The chain couples TRBV11-2 to TRBJ2-1; 8 positions agree with TRBD2. Trimming removed 2 bases from V and 4 bases from J; junction bases left unmatched: 4. This CDR3 comprises 15 residues. Germline CDR1 and CDR2: SGHAT and FQNNGV. In DNA, the CDR3 is TGTGCCAGCAGCTTATCGACTAGCGCGTACAATGAGCAGTTCTTC. This translates into CASSLSTSAYNEQFF.

This sequence joins TRBV7-2 and TRBJ2-2, with D maybe TRBD1 (5 bases). V lost 3 bases and J 4 bases, leaving 15 bases between the germline ends. This CDR3 has 16 amino acids. The germline CDR1 and CDR2 sequences are SGHTA and FQGNSA. CDR3 in DNA: TGTGCCAGCAGCTTCCGGGTGGACACGGGCACCGGGGAGCTGTTTTTT. This gives the protein CASSFRVDTGTGELFF.

This CDR3 reads CASIRPGYQNTEAFF. CDR3 nucleotides: TGTGCCAGTATTCGCCCAGGGTATCAGAACACTGAAGCTTTCTTT. The chain links TRBV28 to TRBJ1-1; weak D call: TRBD1 (5 bases). Germline assignment: CDR1 MDHEN and CDR2 SYDVKM. V was trimmed by 9 bases and J by 1 base, leaving 18 bases between them. The CDR3 is 15 residues long.

The chain employs TRBV28 and TRBJ2-4; 8 nucleotides align to TRBD1. J lost 7 bases, V lost 6 bases, and 8 bases had no gene match. The length of the CDR3 is 14 residues. CDR1 MDHEN and CDR2 SYDVKM come from the germline V gene. The CDR3 loop reads CASSAGTGGNIQYF. The CDR3 DNA follows: TGTGCCAGCAGCGCCGGGACAGGTGGGAACATTCAGTACTTC.

This rearrangement joins TRBV5-1 to TRBJ2-7, with TRBD1 identical over 7 bases. V was clipped by 4 bases and J by 3 bases; unmatched bases: 10. CDR1 SGHRS and CDR2 YFSETQ come from the germline V gene. This CDR3 has 15 residues. CDR3 in amino acids: CASSRDSIGVYEQYF. DNA of the CDR3: TGCGCCAGCAGCCGGGACAGCATAGGGGTCTACGAGCAGTACTTC.

The chain carries TRBV11-1 and TRBJ2-3; D possibly corresponds to TRBD2 (8 bases). CDR3 length equals 17 residues. CDR1 and CDR2 from the germline V gene are SGHAT and FQDESV (reference sequence). V was pared by 5 bases and J by 0 bases, with 18 bases between. The CDR3 sequence is CASSPSGGTASTDTQYF. CDR3 coding DNA: TGTGCCAGCAGCCCGTCGGGGGGGACAGCTAGCACAGATACGCAGTATTTT.

As DNA, the CDR3 is TGTGCCAGCAGTACTAGCGGGAGGGTCTACAATGAGCAGTTCTTC. This sequence encodes CASSTSGRVYNEQFF. The chain carries TRBV6-5 and TRBJ2-1; 13 bases are a match to TRBD2. CDR1 and CDR2 (germline): MNHEY, SVGAGI. The CDR3 has 15 amino acids. J was trimmed by 3 bases and V by 5 bases; bases with no gene match: 1.

The count of this clone is one. V and J are TRBV4-2 and TRBJ2-7; D may be TRBD1 (6 bases). Germline values: CDR1 LGHNA, CDR2 YNFKEQ. V lost 0 bases, J lost 2 bases, and 11 bases lay in between. The CDR3 totals 15 residues. CDR3 amino acids: CASSQDQGQTYEQYF. The CDR3 DNA follows: TGTGCCAGCAGCCAAGATCAGGGGCAAACCTACGAGCAGTACTTC.

The chain carries TRBV5-1 and TRBJ2-5, with TRBD2 matching 12 bases. The CDR3 sequence is 17 residues long. CDR1 SGHRS and CDR2 YFSETQ come from the germline V gene. The V gene end was trimmed by 3 bases and the J gene end by 5 bases; junction bases not matched to a gene: 11. As DNA, the CDR3 is TGCGCCAGCAGCTCGAACAGACTAGCGGGAGAAGGGGAGACCCAGTACTTC. This encodes CASSSNRLAGEGETQYF.

The sample holds one count of this clone. This rearrangement joins TRBV6-7 to TRBJ2-4; 10 positions agree with TRBD2. TRBV6-7 is annotated as an ORF whose role is uncertain. V dropped 6 bases and J dropped 7; count of bases not matched to a gene: 30. The CDR3 has 22 residues. The DNA for the CDR3 is TGTGCCAGCAGACCGGAGGGGGAGCGGGAGGGCCGGGGGGTTTGGTATATGAACATTCAGTACTTC. This gives the protein CASRPEGEREGRGVWYMNIQYF.

The V gene is TRBV18, the J gene TRBJ1-4; weak D call: TRBD1 (5 bases). Trimming left V 3 bases short and J 2 bases short, with 10 bases between. Germline-derived CDR1 and CDR2 are KGHSH and LQKENI. The CDR3 spans 15 residues. CDR3 residues: CASSPSGYTNEKLFF. In DNA, the CDR3 is TGTGCCAGCTCACCCTCAGGGTACACTAATGAAAAACTGTTTTTT. Variable domain in full (rest from reference TRBV18 and TRBJ1-4): NAGVMQNPRHLVRRRGQEARLRCSPMKGHSHVYWYRQLPEEGLKFMVYLQKENIIDESGMPKERFSAEFPKEGPSILRIQQVVRGDSAAYFCASSPSGYTNEKLFFGSGTQLSVL.

The genes are TRBV5-5 and TRBJ2-7; the D is unclear. The CDR3 is 14 residues long. V shed 0 bases and J shed 0 bases, with 7 bases lying between them. In germline, CDR1 is SGHKS, CDR2 YYEKEE (reference sequence). CDR3 loop: CASSLGGGSYEQYF. The CDR3 nucleotides read TGTGCCAGCAGCTTGGGAGGTGGCTCCTACGAGCAGTACTTC.

The chain uses TRBV30 and TRBJ2-1; TRBD2 aligns across 10 bases. V was pared by 4 bases and J by 6 bases, with 6 bases of the junction left unmatched. This CDR3 contains 14 residues. CDR1 GTSNPN and CDR2 SVGIG come from the germline V gene (reference sequence). The CDR3 nucleotides are TGTGCCTGGACCGATAGCGGGAGGACCAATGAGCAGTTCTTC. Translating it yields CAWTDSGRTNEQFF.

This sequence joins TRBV7-2 and TRBJ1-1; D uncertain. V lost 3 bases and J lost 3, with 14 bases in between. Germline V gene data show CDR1 as SGHTA and CDR2 as FQGNSA. The CDR3 runs to 15 residues. The DNA for the CDR3 is TGTGCCAGCAGCTTGGTCCCCTCTCCGGACACTGAAGCTTTCTTT. Protein product: CASSLVPSPDTEAFF.

The V call is TRBV27, the J call TRBJ2-2, with D possibly being TRBD1 (6 bases). This CDR3 is built from 17 residues. Germline-derived CDR1 and CDR2 are MNHEY and SMNVEV (reference sequence). Trimming removed 3 bases at V and 0 bases at J, with 14 bases between. CDR3 sequence reads: CASSLGWDKANTGELFF. DNA of the CDR3: TGTGCCAGCAGTTTGGGCTGGGACAAGGCGAACACCGGGGAGCTGTTTTTT.

This chain links TRBV12-5 with TRBJ1-1; D unclear. There are 15 residues in the CDR3. V lost 1 base to trimming and J lost 2 bases, with 11 bases between them. Germline V CDR1 and CDR2: LGHNT, FRNRAP. CDR3 protein: CASGLGLAGNTEAFF. In DNA, the CDR3 is TGTGCTAGTGGTTTGGGGCTTGCGGGCAACACTGAAGCTTTCTTT.

This chain links TRBV7-2 with TRBJ1-5; D ambiguous. This CDR3 spans 13 amino acids. The germline CDR1 and CDR2 sequences are SGHTA and FQGNSA. V lost 5 bases and J 6 bases, leaving 11 bases between the germline ends. Here the CDR3 DNA reads TGTGCCAGCAGCCATGGGAGGATTCAGCCCCAGCATTTT. Encoded protein: CASSHGRIQPQHF.

The chain combines TRBV28 with TRBJ2-3; 9 bases are a match to TRBD2. Germline assignment: CDR1 MDHEN and CDR2 SYDVKM. The CDR3 loop spans 13 amino acids. The V and J ends lost 9 bases and 7 bases, in that order; junction bases with no gene match: 8. CDR3 nucleotide sequence: TGTGCCAGTTCCGTCGGGACTAGCCATACGCAGTATTTT. It encodes CASSVGTSHTQYF.

The V call is TRBV14, the J call TRBJ2-7; D is perhaps TRBD2 (5 bases). Trimming removed 1 base at V and 6 bases at J, with 25 bases between. Germline CDR1 and CDR2: SGHDN and FVKESK. This CDR3 comprises 18 residues. The CDR3 sequence is CASSQGAHWEPNQGEQYF. CDR3 nucleotides: TGTGCCAGCAGCCAAGGGGCCCACTGGGAGCCGAACCAAGGCGAGCAGTACTTC.

The chain uses TRBV18 and TRBJ2-7; perhaps TRBD1 as D (6 bases). The CDR3 contains 14 residues. The germline CDR1 and CDR2 sequences are KGHSH and LQKENI. V gave up 4 bases and J gave up 0 bases, with 10 bases separating them. CDR3 region: CASSQTGSSYEQYF. The CDR3 nucleotides are TGTGCCAGCTCACAGACAGGAAGCTCCTACGAGCAGTACTTC.

V usage is TRBV7-2 and J usage is TRBJ2-1; 9 bases agree with TRBD2. Trimming took 1 base from V and 10 from J; bases not matched to a gene: 8. Germline assignment: CDR1 SGHTA and CDR2 FQGNSA. This CDR3 is built from 15 residues. CDR3 DNA sequence: TGTGCCAGCAGCTTAGGTGGTAGCGGGAGAGGCGAGCAGTTCTTC. Amino acids: CASSLGGSGRGEQFF.

The genes are TRBV29-1 and TRBJ2-1, with 14 bases fitting TRBD2. The germline V gene has CDR1 SQVTM and CDR2 ANQGSEA. This CDR3 comprises 16 residues. Trimming removed 4 bases from V and 2 bases from J; junction bases left unmatched: 4. CDR3: CSVGTSGRTAYNEQFF. The DNA of the CDR3 is TGCAGCGTTGGGACTAGCGGGAGGACGGCCTACAATGAGCAGTTCTTC.

J is TRBJ2-5 and V is TRBV9; tentatively, D is TRBD2 (5 bases). Germline V gene data show CDR1 as SGDLS and CDR2 as YYNGEE. Trimming removed 2 bases from V and 0 bases from J, with 8 bases in between. The CDR3 is 14 residues long. CDR3 amino acids: CASSVLADQETQYF. In DNA, the CDR3 is TGTGCCAGCAGCGTTCTAGCAGACCAAGAGACCCAGTACTTC.

This CDR3 is CASSMAGLLYNEQFF. The CDR3 DNA reads TGTGCCAGTAGTATGGCGGGACTTCTTTACAATGAGCAGTTCTTC. This sequence joins TRBV19 and TRBJ2-1, with D possibly matching TRBD2 (6 bases). V lost 3 bases and J lost 4, with 13 bases in between. The germline V gene has CDR1 LNHDA and CDR2 SQIVND (reference sequence). This CDR3 is built from 15 residues.

This chain joins TRBV2 and TRBJ2-5; 7 bases line up with TRBD1. V lost 4 bases to trimming and J lost 5 bases; unmatched junction nucleotides: 10. Germline V CDR1 and CDR2: SNHLY, FYNNEI. The CDR3 contains 15 residues. The CDR3 nucleotides read TGTGCCAGCAGTGTATCAGGGGGTGTTTCCGAGACCCAGTACTTC. It translates to CASSVSGGVSETQYF. Full variable domain (remainder filled in from reference TRBV2 and TRBJ2-5): EPEVTQTPSHQVTQMGQEVILRCVPISNHLYFYWYRQILGQKVEFLVSFYNNEISEKSEIFDDQFSVERPDGSNFTLKIRSTKLEDSAMYFCASSVSGGVSETQYFGPGTRLLVL.

The rearrangement uses TRBV5-1 and TRBJ2-5; maybe TRBD1 (6 bases). Germline CDR1 is SGHRS and CDR2 is YFSETQ. CDR3 size: 15 residues. The germline V and J ends were trimmed by 0 bases and 5 bases, with 14 bases remaining between them. CDR3: CASSLDGRGGETQYF. The CDR3 DNA is TGCGCCAGCAGCTTGGATGGCAGGGGCGGGGAGACCCAGTACTTC.